This passage covers 8 T cell receptor beta chains from one sample sequenced in a study of shared clonotypes between healthy human individuals. Clones were sequenced by immunoSEQ multiplex PCR, and TCRdb holds only the in-frame ones, with some missing. The sample holds some 1.5 million clones, around 97% seen once. The specimen sequenced was naive CD4+ T cells sorted from blood. Subset meaning: CD45RA+ positively selected. These receptors all stem from a young man in good health.

This sequence joins TRBV10-3 and TRBJ2-7; 7 bases match TRBD1. The CDR3 sequence is 11 residues long. CDR1 is ENHRY and CDR2 is SYGVKD in the germline V gene. V shed 7 bases, J shed 5 bases, and the junction held 2 bases outside the gene matches. This CDR3 is CAINDRDEQYF. The CDR3 nucleotides are TGTGCCATCAACGACAGGGACGAGCAGTACTTC.

This clone appeared a single time. Sequence at one end of the junction differs from germline and may be a read error. The chain combines TRBV27 with TRBJ2-7, with TRBD2 identical over 7 bases. The CDR3 length is 13 residues. The V gene's germline CDR1 is MNHEY and CDR2 SMNVEV (reference sequence). In DNA form, the CDR3 reads TGTGCCAGCAGCTCCCCCGGGAGGCCCAACCATTTCTTC. As protein: CASSSPGRPNHFF.

This chain joins TRBV5-5 and TRBJ2-3; 13 bases line up with TRBD2. Germline trimming cut 4 bases from V and 6 bases from J; bases unmatched to any gene: 8. The CDR3 covers 16 residues. Germline values: CDR1 SGHKS, CDR2 YYEKEE (reference sequence). This CDR3 is CASSTGTSGKVDTQYF. The CDR3 DNA reads TGTGCCAGCAGCACAGGGACTAGCGGGAAGGTGGATACGCAGTATTTT.

The chain is built from TRBV5-1 and TRBJ1-5; TRBD1 matches at 7 bases. The CDR3 loop spans 20 amino acids. CDR1 and CDR2 from the germline V gene are SGHRS and YFSETQ. V lost 4 bases, J lost 0 bases, and 19 bases stayed unmatched. This chain's CDR3 is CASSPETDWTGPFSNQPQHF. The CDR3 nucleotides are TGCGCCAGCAGCCCAGAAACGGATTGGACAGGACCTTTTAGCAATCAGCCCCAGCATTTT.

CDR3 sequence: CASSHRGGEAFF. The CDR3 DNA follows: TGTGCCAGCAGCCACAGGGGGGGTGAAGCTTTCTTT. V and J are TRBV7-2 and TRBJ1-1; 8 positions match TRBD1. The ends lost 5 bases at V and 7 bases at J; junction bases unmatched: 3. The CDR3 is made up of 12 amino acids. CDR1 SGHTA and CDR2 FQGNSA come from the germline V gene.

This clone was counted once. The rearrangement joins TRBV29-1 to TRBJ2-6, with D maybe TRBD1 (6 bases). Germline-derived CDR1 and CDR2 are SQVTM and ANQGSEA. V was cut by 6 bases and J by 2 bases, with 11 bases left in between. CDR3 size: 14 residues. The CDR3: CSVADRPGANVLTF. CDR3 nucleotide sequence: TGCAGCGTGGCCGACAGGCCTGGGGCCAACGTCCTGACTTTC. The variable domain in full, completed from reference TRBV29-1 and TRBJ2-6, reads SAVISQKPSRDICQRGTSLTIQCQVDSQVTMMFWYRQQPGQSLTLIATANQGSEATYESGFVIDKFPISRPNLTFSTLTVSNMSPEDSSIYLCSVADRPGANVLTFGAGSRLTVL.

V usage is TRBV9 and J usage is TRBJ2-1; D unclear. V lost 1 base, J lost 6 bases, and 11 bases lay in between. Per the germline V gene, CDR1 is SGDLS and CDR2 is YYNGEE. The CDR3 has 14 amino acids. CDR3 amino acids: CASSVSGVSNEQFF. Written as DNA, the CDR3 is TGTGCCAGCAGCGTATCGGGCGTCTCCAATGAGCAGTTCTTC.

V gene TRBV28 combines with J gene TRBJ2-7; 9 positions match TRBD1. V shed 2 bases, J shed 6 bases, and the junction held 8 bases outside the gene matches. The length of the CDR3 is 15 residues. The V gene's germline CDR1 is MDHEN and CDR2 SYDVKM. The chain's CDR3 is CASSLRDRVYAEQYF. CDR3 sequence (DNA): TGTGCCAGCAGTTTACGGGACAGGGTATACGCCGAGCAGTACTTC.